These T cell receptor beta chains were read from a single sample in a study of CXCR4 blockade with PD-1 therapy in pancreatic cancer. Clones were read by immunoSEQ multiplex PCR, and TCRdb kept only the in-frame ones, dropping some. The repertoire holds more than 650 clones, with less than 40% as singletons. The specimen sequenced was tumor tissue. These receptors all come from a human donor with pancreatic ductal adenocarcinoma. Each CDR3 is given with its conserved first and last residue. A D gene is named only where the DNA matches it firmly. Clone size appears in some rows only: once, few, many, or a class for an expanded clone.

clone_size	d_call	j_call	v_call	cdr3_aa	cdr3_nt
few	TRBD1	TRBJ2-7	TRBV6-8	CASSDPGTGASYEQYF	TGTGCCAGCAGTGACCCCGGGACAGGGGCCTCCTACGAGCAGTACTTC
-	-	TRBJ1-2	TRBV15	CATSRNRGQNYGYTF	TGTGCCACCAGCAGAAATAGAGGACAGAACTATGGCTACACCTTC
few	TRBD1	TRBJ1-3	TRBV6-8	CAIKPDRVSGNTIYF	TGTGCCATCAAACCCGACAGGGTCTCTGGAAACACCATATATTTT
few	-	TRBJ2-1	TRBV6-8	CASSWGPGRNEQFF	TGTGCCAGCAGTTGGGGTCCAGGACGTAATGAGCAGTTCTTC
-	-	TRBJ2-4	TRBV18	CASSPPALTENIQYF	TGTGCCAGCTCACCACCGGCCCTAACCGAAAACATTCAGTACTTC
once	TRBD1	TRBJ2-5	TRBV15	CATSRDRDREWETQYF	TGTGCCACCAGCAGAGACCGGGACAGGGAATGGGAGACCCAGTACTTC
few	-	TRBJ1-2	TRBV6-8	CATMPGSYGYTF	TGTGCCACCATGCCAGGGAGCTATGGCTACACCTTC
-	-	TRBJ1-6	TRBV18	CASSPGGRSSLHF	TGTGCCAGCTCACCAGGGGGACGCTCATCCCTCCACTTT
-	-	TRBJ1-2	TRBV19	CASNLDSYYGYTF	TGTGCCAGTAACCTAGACAGCTACTATGGCTACACCTTC
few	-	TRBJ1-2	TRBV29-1	CSVEQLQDGYTF	TGCAGCGTTGAACAGCTACAGGATGGCTACACCTTC
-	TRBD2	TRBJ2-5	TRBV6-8	CASSAPGTSGSTQYF	TGTGCCAGCAGTGCCCCCGGGACTAGCGGGAGTACCCAGTACTTC
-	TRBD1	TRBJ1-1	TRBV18	CASSPDRAATEAFF	TGTGCCAGCTCACCTGACAGGGCGGCCACTGAAGCTTTCTTT
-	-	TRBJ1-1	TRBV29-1	CSVQAGMNTEAFF	TGCAGCGTTCAAGCAGGGATGAACACTGAAGCTTTCTTT
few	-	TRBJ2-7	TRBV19	CASSNPGAGEQYF	TGTGCCAGTAGTAACCCAGGAGCGGGCGAGCAGTACTTC
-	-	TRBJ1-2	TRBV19	CASSIQSDYGYTF	TGTGCCAGTAGTATACAATCGGACTATGGCTACACCTTC
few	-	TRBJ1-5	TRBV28	CASSLRGYSNQPQHF	TGTGCCAGCAGTTTGCGGGGGTATAGCAATCAGCCCCAGCATTTT
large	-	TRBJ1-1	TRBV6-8	CASNPGGMNTEAFF	TGTGCCAGCAATCCCGGGGGTATGAACACTGAAGCTTTCTTT
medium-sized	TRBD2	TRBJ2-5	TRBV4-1	CASSQDPRAGGKETQYF	TGCGCCAGCAGCCAAGATCCTCGAGCGGGGGGGAAAGAGACCCAGTACTTC
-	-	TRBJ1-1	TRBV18	CASSLGYVRGTEAFF	TGTGCCAGCTCACTGGGGTATGTCAGGGGCACTGAAGCTTTCTTT
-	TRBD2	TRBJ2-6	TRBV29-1	CSVGREAGANVLTF	TGCAGCGTGGGCCGGGAGGCTGGGGCCAACGTCCTGACTTTC
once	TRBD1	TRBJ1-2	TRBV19	CASSTRGQGNYGYTF	TGTGCCAGTAGCACCCGAGGACAGGGTAACTATGGCTACACCTTC
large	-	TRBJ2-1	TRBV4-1	CASSQTPGGGRAGEQFF	TGCGCCAGCAGCCAAACCCCAGGGGGCGGGAGGGCCGGCGAGCAGTTCTTC
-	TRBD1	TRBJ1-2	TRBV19	CASSIPSTGVNGYTF	TGTGCCAGTAGTATCCCTTCAACAGGGGTTAATGGCTACACCTTC
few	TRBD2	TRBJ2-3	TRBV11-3	CASSQKLAGGPDTQYF	TGTGCCAGCAGCCAAAAACTAGCGGGAGGGCCAGATACGCAGTATTTT
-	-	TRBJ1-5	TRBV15	CATSSGQSNQPQHF	TGTGCCACCAGCAGCGGACAGAGCAATCAGCCCCAGCATTTT
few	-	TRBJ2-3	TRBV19	CASSIGPTDTQYF	TGTGCCAGTAGTATAGGGCCCACGGATACGCAGTATTTT
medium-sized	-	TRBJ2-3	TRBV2	CASREISTDTQYF	TGTGCCAGCCGGGAGATTAGCACAGATACGCAGTATTTT
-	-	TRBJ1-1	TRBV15	CATSRSHSANTEAFF	TGTGCCACCAGCAGATCCCACAGTGCGAACACTGAAGCTTTCTTT
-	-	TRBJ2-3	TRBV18	CASSPFSSASTDTQYF	TGTGCCAGCTCACCATTTTCTAGCGCTTCCACAGATACGCAGTATTTT
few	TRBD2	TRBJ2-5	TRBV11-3	CASSLGGHGETQYF	TGTGCCAGCAGCTTGGGAGGGCACGGAGAGACCCAGTACTTC
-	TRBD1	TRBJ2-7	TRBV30	CAWRQTGAHEQYF	TGTGCCTGGAGACAGACAGGGGCCCACGAGCAGTACTTC
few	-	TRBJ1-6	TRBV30	CAWSEGTEYSPLHF	TGTGCCTGGAGTGAGGGGACGGAGTATTCACCCCTCCACTTT
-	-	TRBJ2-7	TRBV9	CASSRKGGSAYEQYF	TGTGCCAGCAGCCGAAAGGGTGGGAGCGCCTACGAGCAGTACTTC
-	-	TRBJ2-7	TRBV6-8	CASSYSGVTNFYEQYF	TGTGCCAGCAGTTACTCGGGCGTCACCAATTTCTACGAGCAGTACTTC
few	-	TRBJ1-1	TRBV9	CASSPDPRYTEAFF	TGTGCCAGCAGTCCCGACCCTAGGTACACTGAAGCTTTCTTT
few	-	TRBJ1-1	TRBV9	CASSVDWNTEAFF	TGTGCCAGCAGCGTAGACTGGAACACTGAAGCTTTCTTT
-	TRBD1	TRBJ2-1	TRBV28	CASSSTGGNGYFYNEQFF	TGTGCCAGCAGTTCAACAGGGGGCAACGGTTATTTCTACAATGAGCAGTTCTTC
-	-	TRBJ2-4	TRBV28	CASSLEGENIQYF	TGTGCCAGCAGTTTAGAGGGTGAAAACATTCAGTACTTC
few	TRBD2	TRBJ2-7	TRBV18	CASSVTSGTYEQYF	TGTGCCAGCTCCGTTACTAGCGGGACCTACGAGCAGTACTTC